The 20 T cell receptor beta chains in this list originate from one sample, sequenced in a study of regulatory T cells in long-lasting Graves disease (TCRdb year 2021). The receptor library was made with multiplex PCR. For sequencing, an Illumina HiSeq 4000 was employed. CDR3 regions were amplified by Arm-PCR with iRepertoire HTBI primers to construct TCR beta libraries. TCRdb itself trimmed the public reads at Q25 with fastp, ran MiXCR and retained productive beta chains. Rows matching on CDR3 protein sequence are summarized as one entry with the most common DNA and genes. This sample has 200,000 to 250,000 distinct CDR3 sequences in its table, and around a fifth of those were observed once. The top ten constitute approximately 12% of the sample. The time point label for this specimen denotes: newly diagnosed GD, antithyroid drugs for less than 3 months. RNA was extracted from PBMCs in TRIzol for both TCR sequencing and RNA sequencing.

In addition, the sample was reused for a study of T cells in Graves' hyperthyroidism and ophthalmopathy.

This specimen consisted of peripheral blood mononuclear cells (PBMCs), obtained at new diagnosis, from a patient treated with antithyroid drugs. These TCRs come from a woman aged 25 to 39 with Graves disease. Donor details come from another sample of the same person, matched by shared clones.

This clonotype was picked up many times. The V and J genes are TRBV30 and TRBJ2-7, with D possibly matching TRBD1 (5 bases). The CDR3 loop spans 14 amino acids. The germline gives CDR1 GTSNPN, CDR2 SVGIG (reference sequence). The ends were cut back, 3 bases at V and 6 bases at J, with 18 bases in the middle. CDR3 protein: CAWSLTALRGEQYF. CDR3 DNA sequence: TGTGCCTGGAGCCTGACAGCCCTCCGTGGCGAGCAGTACTTC. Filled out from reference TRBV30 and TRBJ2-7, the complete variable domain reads SQTIHQWPATLVQPVGSPLSLECTVEGTSNPNLYWYRQAAGRGLQLLFYSVGIGQISSEVPQNLSASRPQDRQFILSSKKLLLSDSGFYLCAWSLTALRGEQYFGPGTRLTVT.

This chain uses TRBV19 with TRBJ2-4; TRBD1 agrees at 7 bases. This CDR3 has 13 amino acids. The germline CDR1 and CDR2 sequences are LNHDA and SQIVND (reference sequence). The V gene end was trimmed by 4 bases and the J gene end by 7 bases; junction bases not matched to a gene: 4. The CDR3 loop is CASSNRGLNIQYF. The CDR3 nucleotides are TGTGCCAGTAGTAACAGGGGATTGAACATTCAGTACTTC. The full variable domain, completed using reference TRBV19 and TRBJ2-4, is DGGITQSPKYLFRKEGQNVTLSCEQNLNHDAMYWYRQDPGQGLRLIYYSQIVNDFQKGDIAEGYSVSREKKESFPLTVTSAQKNPTAFYLCASSNRGLNIQYFGAGTRLSVL.

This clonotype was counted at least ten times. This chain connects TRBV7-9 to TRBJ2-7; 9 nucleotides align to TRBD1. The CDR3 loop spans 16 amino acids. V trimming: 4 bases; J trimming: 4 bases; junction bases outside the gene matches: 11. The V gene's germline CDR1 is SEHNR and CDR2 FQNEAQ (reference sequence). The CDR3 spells CASSSYRGRLGYEQYF. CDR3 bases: TGTGCCAGCAGCTCATACAGGGGGCGATTGGGTTACGAGCAGTACTTC.

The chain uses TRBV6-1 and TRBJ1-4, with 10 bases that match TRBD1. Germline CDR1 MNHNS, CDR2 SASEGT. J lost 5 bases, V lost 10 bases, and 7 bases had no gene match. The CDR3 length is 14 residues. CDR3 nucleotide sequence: TGTGCCACGCGGGACAGGGGATGGAATGAAAAACTGTTTTTT. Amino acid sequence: CATRDRGWNEKLFF.

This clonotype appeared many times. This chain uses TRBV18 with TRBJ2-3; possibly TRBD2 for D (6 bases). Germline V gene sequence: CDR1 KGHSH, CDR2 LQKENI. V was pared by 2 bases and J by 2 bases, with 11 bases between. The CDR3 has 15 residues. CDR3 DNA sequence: TGTGCCAGCTCACCAAATGGGGGGACCACAGATACGCAGTATTTT. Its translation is CASSPNGGTTDTQYF.

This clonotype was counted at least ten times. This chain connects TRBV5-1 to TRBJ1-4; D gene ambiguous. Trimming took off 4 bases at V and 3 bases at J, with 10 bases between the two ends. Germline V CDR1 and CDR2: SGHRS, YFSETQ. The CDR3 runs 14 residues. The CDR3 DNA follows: TGCGCCAGCAGCCCGACATCCTCTAATGAAAAACTGTTTTTT. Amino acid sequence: CASSPTSSNEKLFF.

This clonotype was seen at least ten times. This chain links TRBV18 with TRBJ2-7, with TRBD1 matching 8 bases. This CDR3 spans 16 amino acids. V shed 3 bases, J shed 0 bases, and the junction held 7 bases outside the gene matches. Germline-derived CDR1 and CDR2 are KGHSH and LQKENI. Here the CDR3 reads CASSPAGQGASYEQYF. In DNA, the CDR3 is TGTGCCAGCTCACCGGCGGGCCAGGGGGCCTCCTACGAGCAGTACTTC.

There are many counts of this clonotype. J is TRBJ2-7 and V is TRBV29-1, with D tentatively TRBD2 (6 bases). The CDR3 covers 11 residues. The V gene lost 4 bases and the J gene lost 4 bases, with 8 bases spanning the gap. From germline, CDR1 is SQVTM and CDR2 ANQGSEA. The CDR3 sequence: CSVARGYEQYF. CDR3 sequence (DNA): TGCAGCGTTGCTCGGGGGTACGAGCAGTACTTC.

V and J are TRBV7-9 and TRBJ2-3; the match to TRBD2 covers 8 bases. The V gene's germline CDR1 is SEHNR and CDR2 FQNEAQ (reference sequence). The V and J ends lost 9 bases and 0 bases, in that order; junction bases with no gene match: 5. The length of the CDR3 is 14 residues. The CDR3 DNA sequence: TGTGCCAGTTCGGGGGGGGCTAGCACAGATACGCAGTATTTT. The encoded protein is CASSGGASTDTQYF.

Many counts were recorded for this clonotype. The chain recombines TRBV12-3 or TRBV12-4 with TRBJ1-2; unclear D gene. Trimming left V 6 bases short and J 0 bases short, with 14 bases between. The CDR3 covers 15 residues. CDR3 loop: CASSRAVGTNYGYTF. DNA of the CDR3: TGTGCCAGCAGCCGCGCCGTAGGCACTAACTATGGCTACACCTTC.

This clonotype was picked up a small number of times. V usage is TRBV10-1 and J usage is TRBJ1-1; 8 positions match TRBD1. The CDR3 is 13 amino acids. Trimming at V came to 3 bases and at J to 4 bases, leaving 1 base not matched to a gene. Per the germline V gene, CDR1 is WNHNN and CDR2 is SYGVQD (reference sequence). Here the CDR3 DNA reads TGCGCCAGCAGTGATACAGGGGGCACTGAAGCTTTCTTT. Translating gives CASSDTGGTEAFF.

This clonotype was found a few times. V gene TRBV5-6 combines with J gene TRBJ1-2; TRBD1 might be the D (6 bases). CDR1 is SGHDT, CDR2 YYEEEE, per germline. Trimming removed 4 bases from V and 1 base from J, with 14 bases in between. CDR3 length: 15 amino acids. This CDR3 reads CASSPGQYNNYGYTF. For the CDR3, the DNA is TGTGCCAGCAGCCCTGGACAGTACAATAACTATGGCTACACCTTC.

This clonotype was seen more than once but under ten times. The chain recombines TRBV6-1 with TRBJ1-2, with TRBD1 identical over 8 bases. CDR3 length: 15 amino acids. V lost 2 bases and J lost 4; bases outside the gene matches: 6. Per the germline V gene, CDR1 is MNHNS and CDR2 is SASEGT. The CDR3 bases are TGTGCCAGCAGTGAAAGGACAGGGAAGACCTATGGCTACACCTTC. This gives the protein CASSERTGKTYGYTF.

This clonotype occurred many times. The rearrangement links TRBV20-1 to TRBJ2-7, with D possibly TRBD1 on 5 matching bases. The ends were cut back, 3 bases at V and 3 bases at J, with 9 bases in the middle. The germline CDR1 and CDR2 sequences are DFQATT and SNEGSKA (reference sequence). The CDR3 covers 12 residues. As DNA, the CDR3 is TGCAGTGCTAGCAGGGTCGACTACGAGCAGTACTTC. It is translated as CSASRVDYEQYF.

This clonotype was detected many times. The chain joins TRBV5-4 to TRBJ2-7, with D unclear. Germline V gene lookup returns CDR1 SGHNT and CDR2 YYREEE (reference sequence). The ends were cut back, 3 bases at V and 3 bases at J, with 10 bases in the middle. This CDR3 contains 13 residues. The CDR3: CASSSGSIYEQYF. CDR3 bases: TGTGCCAGCAGCTCGGGCTCTATCTACGAGCAGTACTTC.

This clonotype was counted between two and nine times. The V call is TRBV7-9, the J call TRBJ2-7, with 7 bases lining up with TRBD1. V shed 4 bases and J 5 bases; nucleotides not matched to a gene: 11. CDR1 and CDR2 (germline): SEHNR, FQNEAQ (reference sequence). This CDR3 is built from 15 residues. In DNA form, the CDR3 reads TGTGCCAGCAGCTCCCGGGACAGAGGAGTCCACGAGCAGTACTTC. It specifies CASSSRDRGVHEQYF.

The CDR3 loop reads CASSPDSTTNEKLFF. The CDR3 DNA follows: TGTGCCAGCTCACCCGACAGCACAACTAATGAAAAACTGTTTTTT. The chain carries TRBV18 and TRBJ1-4, with a tentative D call TRBD1 (5 bases). The germline V and J ends were trimmed by 3 bases and 0 bases, with 8 bases remaining between them. Germline V lookup: CDR1 KGHSH, CDR2 LQKENI. The length of the CDR3 is 15 residues.

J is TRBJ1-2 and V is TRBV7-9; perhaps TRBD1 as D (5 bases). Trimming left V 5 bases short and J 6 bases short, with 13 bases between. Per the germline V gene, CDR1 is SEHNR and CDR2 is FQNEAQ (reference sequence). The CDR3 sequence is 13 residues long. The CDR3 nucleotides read TGTGCCAGCAGCACGGGGGGAGGAAATGGCTACACCTTC. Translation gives CASSTGGGNGYTF.

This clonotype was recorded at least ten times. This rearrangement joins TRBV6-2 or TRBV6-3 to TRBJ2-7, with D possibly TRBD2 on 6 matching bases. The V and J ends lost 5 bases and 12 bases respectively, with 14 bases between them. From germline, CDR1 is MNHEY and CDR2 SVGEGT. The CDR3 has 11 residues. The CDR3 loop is CASSTWDLRYF. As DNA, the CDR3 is TGTGCCAGCAGTACCTGGGACTTACGGTACTTC.

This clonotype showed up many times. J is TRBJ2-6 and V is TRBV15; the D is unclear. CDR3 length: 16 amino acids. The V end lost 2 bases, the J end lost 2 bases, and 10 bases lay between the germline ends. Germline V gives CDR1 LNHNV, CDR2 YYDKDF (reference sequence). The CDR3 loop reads CATSRKDGPGANVLTF. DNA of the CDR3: TGTGCCACCAGCAGAAAGGACGGCCCTGGGGCCAACGTCCTGACTTTC.